This passage covers 12 T cell receptor beta chains from one sample sequenced in a study of metastatic and nonmetastatic thyroid tumors. No treatment of any kind had been given to any patient before thyroid surgery. Using MiXCR, TCRdb reanalyzed the PCR reads. This repertoire shows over 9,500 clones, under 30% found once; its top ten account for around 21%. Sequencing was performed on tumor tissue. The source of these receptors is a female donor with papillary thyroid cancer or a benign thyroid nodule (not recorded which). Some clones in this sample may be carry-over from other donors' samples.

V usage is TRBV11-2 and J usage is TRBJ2-7; TRBD1 is a possible D gene (6 bases). This CDR3 is built from 13 residues. V dropped 5 bases and J dropped 2 bases, with 10 bases sitting between them. The germline V gene encodes CDR1 SGHAT and CDR2 FQNNGV. CDR3 sequence (DNA): TGTGCCAGCAGCCTCGGGACAACCTACGAGCAGTACTTC. It yields the protein CASSLGTTYEQYF.

This clone was observed a few times. CDR3 coding DNA: TGTGCCAGCAGCGGACAGGGGTTTTCCTATGGCTACACCTTC. Residues: CASSGQGFSYGYTF. The genes are TRBV7-8 and TRBJ1-2; 9 nucleotides match TRBD1. CDR1 and CDR2 (germline): SGHVS, FQNEAQ. The junction had 5 bases not matched to a gene; V was cut back by 5 bases and J by 4 bases. This CDR3 spans 14 amino acids. The variable domain in full, with the rest retrieved from reference TRBV7-8 and TRBJ1-2, is GAGVSQSPRYKVAKRGQDVALRCDPISGHVSLFWYQQALGQGPEFLTYFQNEAQLDKSGLPSDRFFAERPEGSVSTLKIQRTQQEDSAVYLCASSGQGFSYGYTFGSGTRLTVV.

This clone appeared many times. This chain joins TRBV5-6 and TRBJ2-1; no clear D gene. The CDR3 covers 15 residues. The V gene lost 0 bases and the J gene lost 0 bases, with 7 bases spanning the gap. Per germline, CDR1 SGHDT and CDR2 YYEEEE. CDR3 residues: CASSLDRSSYNEQFF. The CDR3 DNA is TGTGCCAGCAGCTTGGATCGGAGCTCCTACAATGAGCAGTTCTTC. Combining the CDR3 with reference TRBV5-6 and TRBJ2-1 gives the whole variable domain DAGVTQSPTHLIKTRGQQVTLRCSPKSGHDTVSWYQQALGQGPQFIFQYYEEEERQRGNFPDRFSGHQFPNYSSELNVNALLLGDSALYLCASSLDRSSYNEQFFGPGTRLTVL.

This clone was seen repeatedly, ten times or more. The chain recombines TRBV2 with TRBJ1-2; D perhaps matches TRBD1 (5 bases). Germline V gene data show CDR1 as SNHLY and CDR2 as FYNNEI. CDR3 length: 14 amino acids. Deletions cut 6 bases from V and 1 base from J, with 12 bases between. The CDR3 DNA follows: TGTGCCAGCAGGGGTCAGGGACTTAACTATGGCTACACCTTC. Translating it yields CASRGQGLNYGYTF.

The CDR3 region is CASSLSTGELFF. For the CDR3, the DNA is TGTGCCAGCAGCTTGTCCACCGGGGAGCTGTTTTTT. This rearrangement joins TRBV5-6 to TRBJ2-2; unclear D gene. The CDR3 is 12 residues long. Germline loops: CDR1 SGHDT, CDR2 YYEEEE. V was shortened by 1 base and J by 4 bases, with 2 bases between the two germline ends.

This chain connects TRBV18 to TRBJ2-3; D is perhaps TRBD1 (6 bases). CDR3 length: 12 amino acids. Germline V gene sequence: CDR1 KGHSH, CDR2 LQKENI. V gave up 2 bases and J gave up 6 bases, with 6 bases separating them. Here the CDR3 reads CASSPGGDTQYF. In DNA, the CDR3 is TGTGCCAGCTCACCAGGGGGCGATACGCAGTATTTT.

This chain connects TRBV30 to TRBJ1-6, with no clear D. CDR1 and CDR2 from the germline V gene are GTSNPN and SVGIG (reference sequence). This CDR3 spans 13 amino acids. V shed 3 bases and J shed 7 bases, with 10 bases lying between them. The CDR3 sequence is CAWRNSLNSPLHF. CDR3 nucleotides: TGTGCCTGGAGGAACAGTTTGAATTCACCCCTCCACTTT.

This clone was observed a few times. This may come from a read error, since a much larger clone is one base off. CDR3 nucleotides: TGTGCTAGCAGCTTAGTCGGCACAAAAGAGACCCAGCACTTC. The encoded protein is CASSLVGTKETQHF. The V call is TRBV7-7, the J call TRBJ2-5; D is unclear. Germline assignment: CDR1 SSHAT and CDR2 FNYEAQ (reference sequence). The CDR3 spans 14 residues. The full variable domain, in which reference TRBV7-7 and TRBJ2-5 provide the parts outside the CDR3, is GAGVSQSPRYKVTKRGQDVTLRCDPISSHATLYWYQQALGQGPEFLTYFNYEAQPDKSGLPSDRFSAERPEGSISTLTIQRTEQRDSAMYRCASSLVGTKETQHFGPGTRLLVL.

This clone has a count of ten or more. The CDR3 DNA sequence: TGTGCCAGCAGCTTTCCGGGCCCCGGTTATGAGCAGTTCTTC. It yields the protein CASSFPGPGYEQFF. J is TRBJ2-1 and V is TRBV7-9; D unresolved. V lost 3 bases, J lost 8 bases, and 14 bases lay in between. The CDR3 is made up of 14 amino acids. Germline V gene lookup returns CDR1 SEHNR and CDR2 FQNEAQ (reference sequence).

The genes are TRBV6-1 and TRBJ2-7; TRBD1 aligns across 10 bases. Trimming took 6 bases from V and 4 from J; bases not matched to a gene: 12. The germline CDR1 and CDR2 sequences are MNHNS and SASEGT. The CDR3 contains 16 residues. CDR3 sequence: CASSLTGGGTAYEQYF. The CDR3 DNA sequence: TGTGCCAGCAGCCTGACAGGGGGCGGGACTGCTTACGAGCAGTACTTC.

In DNA form, the CDR3 reads TGTGCCAGCAGCCCGATAGGCTCCTACAATGAGCAGTTCTTC. Its translation is CASSPIGSYNEQFF. V is TRBV13 and J is TRBJ2-1; D not resolved. V dropped 5 bases and J dropped 0 bases, with 8 bases sitting between them. Germline V gives CDR1 PRHDT, CDR2 FYEKMQ (reference sequence). The CDR3 contains 14 residues.

At least ten counts were recorded for this clone. The rearrangement joins TRBV12-3 or TRBV12-4 to TRBJ1-5, with a tentative D call TRBD1 (5 bases). There are 15 residues in the CDR3. Trimming pared 4 bases from V and 6 bases from J, leaving 16 bases between. The chain's CDR3 is CASSWRGGPGQPQHF. CDR3 sequence (DNA): TGTGCCAGCAGTTGGCGGGGGGGACCGGGTCAGCCCCAGCATTTT.